This TCR beta chain was documented in a study of T cell responses to AZD1222 COVID-19 vaccine. Study findings and constraints: The study found Spike-specific TCR breadth and depth rose after two AZD1222 doses.

Worth noting for this clone: No antigen is known for it.

Clones were read by immunoSEQ multiplex PCR, and TCRdb kept only the in-frame ones, dropping some. The table records approximately 150,000 clones, about 90% of them present only once. Germline values: CDR1 LNHDA, CDR2 SQIVND (reference sequence). This CDR3 has 12 amino acids. J gave up 7 bases and V 10 bases, and 9 bases lay outside the gene matches. This TCR derives from an adult in good health. Sequences were derived from peripheral blood, sampled on day 0 of AZD1222 vaccination. The chain uses TRBV19 and TRBJ1-1; 7 bases are shared with TRBD1. The CDR3 DNA is TGTGCCATCAGGGGGATCTACGGTGAAGCTTTCTTT. It specifies CAIRGIYGEAFF. The whole variable domain, remainder taken from reference TRBV19 and TRBJ1-1, is DGGITQSPKYLFRKEGQNVTLSCEQNLNHDAMYWYRQDPGQGLRLIYYSQIVNDFQKGDIAEGYSVSREKKESFPLTVTSAQKNPTAFYLCAIRGIYGEAFFGQGTRLTVV.